These 22 T cell receptor beta chains originate from one sample sequenced in a study of cytomegalovirus exposure and HLA in healthy donors. The PCR ran on 60 Vbeta and 13 Jbeta primers. Sequencing was performed with immunoSEQ multiplex PCR; in TCRdb, only in-frame clones are kept and a portion is missing. The data contain roughly 120,000 clones, around 78% of them seen just once; the ten biggest clones take up approximately 4.8%. The sequenced material came from PBMCs. These receptors were obtained from a man in his sixties in good health and CMV-seropositive.

J is TRBJ2-7 and V is TRBV7-3; the match to TRBD1 covers 8 bases. V lost 4 bases to trimming and J lost 7 bases; unmatched junction nucleotides: 9. Germline V gene lookup returns CDR1 SGHTA and CDR2 FQGTGA. The CDR3 has 14 amino acids. This CDR3 is CASSSGQGPKEQYF. In DNA form, the CDR3 reads TGTGCCAGCAGCTCCGGACAGGGACCAAAGGAGCAGTACTTC.

The chain links TRBV7-9 to TRBJ1-1, with 7 bases fitting TRBD1. From germline, CDR1 is SEHNR and CDR2 FQNEAQ (reference sequence). CDR3 length: 17 residues. Trimming at V came to 2 bases and at J to 3 bases, leaving 12 bases not matched to a gene. DNA of the CDR3: TGTGCCAGCAGCTTAACAGGACAGGCTCGTGAGGACACTGAAGCTTTCTTT. This encodes CASSLTGQAREDTEAFF. The whole variable domain, filled in from reference TRBV7-9 and TRBJ1-1, reads DTGVSQNPRHKITKRGQNVTFRCDPISEHNRLYWYRQTLGQGPEFLTYFQNEAQLEKSRLLSDRFSAERPKGSFSTLEIQRTEQGDSAMYLCASSLTGQAREDTEAFFGQGTRLTVV.

This chain joins TRBV29-1 and TRBJ2-5, with 8 nucleotides matching TRBD1. The CDR3 totals 13 residues. V was clipped by 1 base and J by 9 bases; unmatched bases: 7. Germline CDR1 SQVTM, CDR2 ANQGSEA. CDR3 region: CSVEGQGWEPQYF. The DNA of the CDR3 is TGCAGCGTTGAAGGACAGGGGTGGGAGCCCCAGTACTTC.

This clone turned up a few times. The chain has TRBV30 and TRBJ2-3; 10 positions match TRBD2. CDR3 length: 16 amino acids. V was clipped by 7 bases and J by 4 bases; unmatched bases: 14. Germline CDR1 GTSNPN, CDR2 SVGIG (reference sequence). CDR3 bases: TGTGCCTCGGGTTCCGGACTAGCGGTTCCAGCAGATACGCAGTATTTT. Protein: CASGSGLAVPADTQYF.

This clone was counted between two and nine times. The chain couples TRBV28 to TRBJ2-3, with D perhaps matching TRBD1 (6 bases). Germline V gene sequence: CDR1 MDHEN, CDR2 SYDVKM. The CDR3 is 14 amino acids. Trimming pared 5 bases from V and 2 bases from J, leaving 11 bases between. In DNA, the CDR3 is TGTGCCAGCAGTCGAGGACAGCCCACAGATACGCAGTATTTT. Its translation: CASSRGQPTDTQYF.

The rearrangement uses TRBV29-1 and TRBJ1-4; 7 bases agree with TRBD1. Germline V gene lookup returns CDR1 SQVTM and CDR2 ANQGSEA. V shed 5 bases and J 5 bases; nucleotides not matched to a gene: 5. The CDR3 has 13 residues. The CDR3 protein is CSVWTGSNEKLFF. Written as DNA, the CDR3 is TGCAGCGTTTGGACAGGATCGAATGAAAAACTGTTTTTT.

J is TRBJ1-1 and V is TRBV21-1; TRBD1 was called by the table and not checked on the DNA. TRBV21-1 corresponds to a pseudogene. The CDR3 is 15 amino acids. CDR3 bases: TGTGCCAGCAGCGAGGACAGGGGAGTGAACACTGAAGCTTTCTTT. It is translated as CASSEDRGVNTEAFF.

This sequence joins TRBV7-9 and TRBJ2-5; TRBD1 aligns across 11 bases. This CDR3 is built from 14 residues. V lost 4 bases, J lost 4 bases, and 2 bases stayed unmatched. The germline gives CDR1 SEHNR, CDR2 FQNEAQ (reference sequence). The CDR3: CASSYGTGGETQYF. Written as DNA, the CDR3 is TGTGCCAGCAGCTACGGGACAGGGGGAGAGACCCAGTACTTC.

The V gene is TRBV11-1, the J gene TRBJ1-6; maybe TRBD1 (5 bases). Trimming left V 2 bases short and J 5 bases short, with 7 bases between. Germline-derived CDR1 and CDR2 are SGHAT and FQDESV (reference sequence). The CDR3 contains 14 residues. The CDR3 reads CASSLRQNNSPLHF. The CDR3 DNA reads as TGTGCCAGCAGCTTACGACAGAATAATTCACCCCTCCACTTT. Supplemented by reference TRBV11-1 and TRBJ1-6, the full variable domain reads EAEVAQSPRYKITEKSQAVAFWCDPISGHATLYWYRQILGQGPELLVQFQDESVVDDSQLPKDRFSAERLKGVDSTLKIQPAELGDSAMYLCASSLRQNNSPLHFGNGTRLTVT.

This clone was detected only a few times. V usage is TRBV2 and J usage is TRBJ1-1; the D gene is possibly TRBD1 (5 bases). Germline V gene data show CDR1 as SNHLY and CDR2 as FYNNEI. Trimming took off 2 bases at V and 11 bases at J, with 12 bases between the two ends. This CDR3 comprises 12 residues. The CDR3: CASSEYRGWAFF. CDR3 sequence (DNA): TGTGCCAGCAGTGAATACCGGGGGTGGGCTTTCTTT. The whole variable domain, remainder taken from reference TRBV2 and TRBJ1-1, is EPEVTQTPSHQVTQMGQEVILRCVPISNHLYFYWYRQILGQKVEFLVSFYNNEISEKSEIFDDQFSVERPDGSNFTLKIRSTKLEDSAMYFCASSEYRGWAFFGQGTRLTVV.

The V gene is TRBV6-5, the J gene TRBJ1-3; D not certain. Trimming took off 6 bases at V and 4 bases at J, with 16 bases between the two ends. The CDR3 length is 15 residues. Germline V lookup: CDR1 MNHEY, CDR2 SVGAGI. The CDR3 here is CASSRDSVGGNTIYF. In nucleotides, the CDR3 is TGTGCCAGCAGCCGGGATAGCGTAGGGGGAAACACCATATATTTT.

The chain uses TRBV5-1 and TRBJ2-5; the D is unclear. Germline CDR1 is SGHRS and CDR2 is YFSETQ. CDR3 length: 14 amino acids. V was cut by 0 bases and J by 2 bases, with 8 bases left in between. CDR3 sequence: CASSLALQQETQYF. CDR3 DNA sequence: TGCGCCAGCAGCTTGGCCCTGCAGCAAGAGACCCAGTACTTC.

V gene TRBV7-2 combines with J gene TRBJ2-1; 13 bases line up with TRBD2. This CDR3 comprises 16 residues. Germline CDR1 reads SGHTA; CDR2 reads FQGNSA. J lost 6 bases, V lost 5 bases, and 7 bases had no gene match. The CDR3 DNA follows: TGTGCCAGCAGCCTATCCGGGACTAGCGGGACCAATGAGCAGTTCTTC. Translating it yields CASSLSGTSGTNEQFF.

The chain is built from TRBV30 and TRBJ2-3; 7 nucleotides match TRBD2. The CDR3 has 14 residues. The V gene's germline CDR1 is GTSNPN and CDR2 SVGIG (reference sequence). V lost 4 bases, J lost 4 bases, and 8 bases stayed unmatched. The chain's CDR3 is CAWNSPRGADTQYF. CDR3 sequence (DNA): TGTGCCTGGAACTCCCCCCGGGGGGCAGATACGCAGTATTTT.

This sequence joins TRBV30 and TRBJ1-5; possibly TRBD1 for D (5 bases). The CDR3 contains 15 residues. Looked up from germline, CDR1 is GTSNPN and CDR2 is SVGIG (reference sequence). The ends were cut back, 0 bases at V and 4 bases at J, with 13 bases in the middle. For the CDR3, the DNA is TGTGCCTGGAGTGTACGGGCAAGGGGTAATCAGCCCCAGCATTTT. Translation gives CAWSVRARGNQPQHF.

The chain uses TRBV30 and TRBJ1-1; 12 bases are shared with TRBD1. The V segment lost 3 bases and the J segment 6 bases; nucleotides outside the gene matches: 5. Per germline, CDR1 GTSNPN and CDR2 SVGIG (reference sequence). The CDR3 contains 14 residues. The CDR3 reads CAWREGQGAAEAFF. The DNA of the CDR3 is TGTGCCTGGAGAGAGGGACAGGGGGCTGCTGAAGCTTTCTTT.

The gene calls are TRBV27 and TRBJ1-5; no definite D call. Looked up from germline, CDR1 is MNHEY and CDR2 is SMNVEV (reference sequence). V was trimmed by 2 bases and J by 3 bases, leaving 8 bases between them. There are 14 residues in the CDR3. The CDR3 is CASSLGGYNQPQHF. CDR3 DNA: TGTGCCAGCAGTTTAGGAGGTTACAATCAGCCCCAGCATTTT.

The V gene is TRBV5-1, the J gene TRBJ2-1; TRBD1 might be the D (6 bases). This CDR3 contains 14 residues. V lost 7 bases and J 5 bases, leaving 16 bases between the germline ends. Germline CDR1 reads SGHRS; CDR2 reads YFSETQ. CDR3 sequence: CASSTQGQNNEQFF. CDR3 DNA sequence: TGCGCCAGCTCTACGCAGGGGCAGAACAATGAGCAGTTCTTC.

The CDR3 DNA is TGTGCCAGTAGTATAACAGGGAGTCGGGGCCAAGAGACCCAGTACTTC. As protein: CASSITGSRGQETQYF. This chain links TRBV19 with TRBJ2-5; maybe TRBD1 (6 bases). The germline CDR1 and CDR2 sequences are LNHDA and SQIVND (reference sequence). V dropped 2 bases and J dropped 1 base, with 14 bases sitting between them. This CDR3 has 16 residues.

The J gene is TRBJ2-5, the V gene TRBV5-1, with TRBD2 matching over 12 bases. The V and J ends lost 2 bases and 4 bases, in that order; junction bases with no gene match: 9. Germline V gene data show CDR1 as SGHRS and CDR2 as YFSETQ. The CDR3 extends over 17 amino acids. Here the CDR3 DNA reads TGCGCCAGCAGCTTATTATCTAGCGGGGGGGTCGGAGAGACCCAGTACTTC. Its protein product is CASSLLSSGGVGETQYF.

The CDR3 is CAYCGVAGFTGELFF. CDR3 bases: TGCGCTTATTGCGGGGTAGCGGGGTTCACCGGGGAGCTGTTTTTT. The chain carries TRBV10-1 and TRBJ2-2, with 8 bases lining up with TRBD2. The CDR3 has 15 amino acids. The germline CDR1 and CDR2 sequences are WNHNN and SYGVQD (reference sequence).

The chain has TRBV7-9 and TRBJ1-4, with 7 nucleotides matching TRBD1. CDR1 and CDR2 (germline): SEHNR, FQNEAQ (reference sequence). This CDR3 contains 15 residues. V lost 7 bases, J lost 0 bases, and 5 bases stayed unmatched. In DNA form, the CDR3 reads TGTGCCAGCACCCCGGGACAGTCAACTAATGAAAAACTGTTTTTT. Amino acids: CASTPGQSTNEKLFF.